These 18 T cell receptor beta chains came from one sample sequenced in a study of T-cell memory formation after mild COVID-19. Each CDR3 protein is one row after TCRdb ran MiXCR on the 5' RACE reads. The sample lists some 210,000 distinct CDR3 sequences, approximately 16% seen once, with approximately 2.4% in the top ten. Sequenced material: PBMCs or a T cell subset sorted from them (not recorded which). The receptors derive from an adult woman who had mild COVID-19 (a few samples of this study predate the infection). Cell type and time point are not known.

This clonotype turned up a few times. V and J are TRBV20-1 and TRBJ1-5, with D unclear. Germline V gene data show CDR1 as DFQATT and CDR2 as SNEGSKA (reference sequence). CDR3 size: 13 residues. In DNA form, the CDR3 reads TGCAGCCTTTACGCCCGGACGGATCAGCCCCAGCATTTT. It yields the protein CSLYARTDQPQHF.

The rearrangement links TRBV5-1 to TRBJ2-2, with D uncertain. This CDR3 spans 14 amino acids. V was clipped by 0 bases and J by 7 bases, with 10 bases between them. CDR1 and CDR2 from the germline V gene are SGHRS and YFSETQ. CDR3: CASSLGPLGGELFF. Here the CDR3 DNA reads TGCGCCAGCAGCTTGGGTCCCCTAGGCGGGGAGCTGTTTTTT.

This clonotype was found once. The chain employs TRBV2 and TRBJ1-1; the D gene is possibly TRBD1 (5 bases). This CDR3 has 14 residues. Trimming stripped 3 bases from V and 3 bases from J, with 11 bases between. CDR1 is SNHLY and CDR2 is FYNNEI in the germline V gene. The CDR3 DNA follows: TGTGCCAGCAGTGAGCAGGGTCGGTACACTGAAGCTTTCTTT. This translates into CASSEQGRYTEAFF.

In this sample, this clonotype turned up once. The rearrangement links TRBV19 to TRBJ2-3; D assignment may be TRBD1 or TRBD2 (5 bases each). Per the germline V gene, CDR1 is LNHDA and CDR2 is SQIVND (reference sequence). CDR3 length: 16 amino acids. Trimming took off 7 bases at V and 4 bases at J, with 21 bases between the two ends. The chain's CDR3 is CASKTSGTPGADTQYF. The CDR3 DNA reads TGTGCCAGTAAGACGTCGGGGACCCCCGGGGCAGATACGCAGTATTTT.

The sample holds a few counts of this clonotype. The CDR3 region is CASSRGGPEQYF. The CDR3 DNA follows: TGTGCCAGCAGCCGCGGGGGCCCGGAGCAGTACTTC. V gene TRBV7-6 combines with J gene TRBJ2-7, with D possibly matching TRBD2 (7 bases). Trimming pared 5 bases from V and 7 bases from J, leaving 12 bases between. Germline CDR1 SGHVS, CDR2 FNYEAQ. The CDR3 spans 12 residues.

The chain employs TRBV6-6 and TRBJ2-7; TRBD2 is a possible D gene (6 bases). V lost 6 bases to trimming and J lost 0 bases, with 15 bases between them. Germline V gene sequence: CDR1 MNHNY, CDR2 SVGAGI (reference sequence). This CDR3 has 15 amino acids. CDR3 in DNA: TGTGCCAGCAGGGGGCCCGGGGGACCCTCCTACGAGCAGTACTTC. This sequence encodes CASRGPGGPSYEQYF.

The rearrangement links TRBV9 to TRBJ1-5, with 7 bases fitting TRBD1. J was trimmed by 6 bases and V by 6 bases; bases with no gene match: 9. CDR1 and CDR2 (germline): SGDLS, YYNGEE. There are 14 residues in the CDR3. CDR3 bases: TGTGCCAGCACCAAGACAGGGCGTCGTCAGCCCCAGCATTTT. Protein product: CASTKTGRRQPQHF.

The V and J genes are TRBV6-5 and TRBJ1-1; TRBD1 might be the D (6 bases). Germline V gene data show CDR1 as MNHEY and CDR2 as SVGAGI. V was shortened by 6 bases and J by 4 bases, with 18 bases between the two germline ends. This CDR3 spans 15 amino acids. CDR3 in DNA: TGTGCCAGCAGACAGGGCTATGAATCTGCCACTGAAGCTTTCTTT. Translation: CASRQGYESATEAFF.

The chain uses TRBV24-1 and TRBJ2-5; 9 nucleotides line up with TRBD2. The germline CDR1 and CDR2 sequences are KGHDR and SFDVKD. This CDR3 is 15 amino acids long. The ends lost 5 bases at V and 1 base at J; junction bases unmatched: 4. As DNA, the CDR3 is TGTGCCACCAGTGGAGCGGGGGGCATCCAAGAGACCCAGTACTTC. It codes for CATSGAGGIQETQYF.

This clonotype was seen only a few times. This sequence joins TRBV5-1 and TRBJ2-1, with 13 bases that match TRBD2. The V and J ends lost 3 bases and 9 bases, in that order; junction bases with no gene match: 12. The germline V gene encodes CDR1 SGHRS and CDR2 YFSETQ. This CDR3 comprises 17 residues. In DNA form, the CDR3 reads TGCGCCAGCAGCTCCGGGACTAGCGGGATCCTATCGACTGAGCAGTTCTTC. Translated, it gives CASSSGTSGILSTEQFF.

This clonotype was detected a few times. The CDR3, as DNA: TGTGCCAGCAGGTTTACGGGTGAAGCTTTCTTT. Translation gives CASRFTGEAFF. The rearrangement links TRBV12-3 or TRBV12-4 to TRBJ1-1; no clear D gene. This CDR3 region has 11 residues. The V end was cut by 6 bases, the J end by 7 bases, with 9 bases between.

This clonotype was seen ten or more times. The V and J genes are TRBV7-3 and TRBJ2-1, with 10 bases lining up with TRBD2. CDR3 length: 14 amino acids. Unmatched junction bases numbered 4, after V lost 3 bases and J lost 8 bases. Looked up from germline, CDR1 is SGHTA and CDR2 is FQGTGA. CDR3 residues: CASSLGLAGDEQFF. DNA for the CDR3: TGTGCCAGCAGCTTGGGGCTAGCGGGAGATGAGCAGTTCTTC. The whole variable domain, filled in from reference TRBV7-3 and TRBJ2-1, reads GAGVSQTPSNKVTEKGKYVELRCDPISGHTALYWYRQSLGQGPEFLIYFQGTGAADDSGLPNDRFFAVRPEGSVSTLKIQRTERGDSAVYLCASSLGLAGDEQFFGPGTRLTVL.

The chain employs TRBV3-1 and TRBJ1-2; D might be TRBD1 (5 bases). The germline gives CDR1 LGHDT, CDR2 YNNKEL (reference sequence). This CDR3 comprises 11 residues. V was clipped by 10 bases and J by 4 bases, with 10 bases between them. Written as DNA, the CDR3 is TGTGCCACTGGGGGAGGCTATGGCTACACCTTC. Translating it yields CATGGGYGYTF.

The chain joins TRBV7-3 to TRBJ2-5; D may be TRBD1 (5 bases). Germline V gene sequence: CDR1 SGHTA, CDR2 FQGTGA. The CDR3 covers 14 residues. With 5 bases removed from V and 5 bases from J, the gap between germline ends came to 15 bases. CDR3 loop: CASSTLGPGETQYF. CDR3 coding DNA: TGTGCCAGCAGCACCCTGGGGCCAGGGGAGACCCAGTACTTC.

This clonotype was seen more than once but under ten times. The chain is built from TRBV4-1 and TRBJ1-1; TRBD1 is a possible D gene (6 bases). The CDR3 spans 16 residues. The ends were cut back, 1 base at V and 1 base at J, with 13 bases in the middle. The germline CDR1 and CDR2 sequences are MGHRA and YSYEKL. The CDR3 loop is CASSQVWGHTNTEAFF. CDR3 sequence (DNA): TGCGCCAGCAGCCAAGTCTGGGGACATACGAACACTGAAGCTTTCTTT.

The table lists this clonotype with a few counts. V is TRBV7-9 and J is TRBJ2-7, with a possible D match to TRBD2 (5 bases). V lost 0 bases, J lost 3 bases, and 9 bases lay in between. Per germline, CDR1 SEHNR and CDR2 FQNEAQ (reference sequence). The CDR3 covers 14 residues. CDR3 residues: CASSLAGAIYEQYF. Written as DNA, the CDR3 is TGTGCCAGCAGCTTAGCGGGAGCTATCTACGAGCAGTACTTC.

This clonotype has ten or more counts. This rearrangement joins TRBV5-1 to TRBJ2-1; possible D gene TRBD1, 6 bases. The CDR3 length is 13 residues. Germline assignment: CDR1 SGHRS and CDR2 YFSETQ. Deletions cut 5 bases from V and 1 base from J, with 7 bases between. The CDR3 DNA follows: TGCGCCAGCAGTCAGGGGTCCTACAATGAGCAGTTCTTC. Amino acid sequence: CASSQGSYNEQFF.

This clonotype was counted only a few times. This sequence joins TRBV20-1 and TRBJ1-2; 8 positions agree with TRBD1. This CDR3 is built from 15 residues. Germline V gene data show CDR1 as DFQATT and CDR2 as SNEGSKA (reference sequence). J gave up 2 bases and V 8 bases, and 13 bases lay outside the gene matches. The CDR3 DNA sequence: TGCAGTCCCCCCGGGACAGGCGGTAGCAACTATGGCTACACCTTC. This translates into CSPPGTGGSNYGYTF.